The sequence of this T cell receptor beta chain was determined in a study of blood T cell repertoires in COVID-19. The wider study: COVID-19 samples, acute and convalescent, were from the United States, Italy and Spain.

Germline V gives CDR1 SQVTM, CDR2 ANQGSEA. There are 14 residues in the CDR3. After removal of 2 bases from V and 6 bases from J, the junction contained 6 bases not matched to a gene. Assay: immunoSEQ multiplex PCR; the TCRdb copy retains only in-frame clones and omits some. The repertoire holds a few hundred thousand clones, with around 90% as singletons. Sequences were obtained from peripheral blood. The genes are TRBV29-1 and TRBJ2-2; 7 bases align to TRBD2. This receptor was taken from a woman in her thirties with COVID-19, enrolled during active disease. The CDR3 protein is CSVEPPGGPGELFF. CDR3 nucleotides: TGCAGCGTTGAACCCCCGGGAGGTCCCGGGGAGCTGTTTTTT.